The 13 T cell receptor beta chains in this list originate from one sample, sequenced in a study of T-cell reconstitution after alpha-beta-depleted transplantation in children. The authors prepared the TCRbeta library with unique molecular identifiers. TCRdb reprocessed the PCR reads with MiXCR, giving one entry per CDR3 protein. The sample yields 200,000 to 250,000 distinct CDR3 sequences, under 9.5% seen once. The source was PBMCs from the stem cell graft donor, collected from the stem cell graft. Every receptor here comes from a human donor who donated a stem cell graft to a child with acute lymphoblastic leukemia.

This clonotype has only a few counts. The chain has TRBV5-1 and TRBJ2-5; 7 nucleotides agree with TRBD2. J gave up 1 base and V 0 bases, and 9 bases lay outside the gene matches. The CDR3 spans 17 residues. CDR1 and CDR2 from the germline V gene are SGHRS and YFSETQ. The CDR3 region has the DNA TGCGCCAGCAGCTTGGCCGGAACCGGGACTACCCAAGAGACCCAGTACTTC. Its translation: CASSLAGTGTTQETQYF.

This clonotype was recorded many times. The chain employs TRBV12-3 or TRBV12-4 and TRBJ1-1; D gene unclear. The CDR3 consists of 13 residues. Trimming shortened V by 3 bases and J by 1 base, and 6 bases separated the two germline ends. As DNA, the CDR3 is TGTGCCAGCAGTTTGGCGAAGAACACTGAAGCTTTCTTT. Translating it yields CASSLAKNTEAFF.

This sequence joins TRBV15 and TRBJ1-1; the D is unclear. Germline-derived CDR1 and CDR2 are LNHNV and YYDKDF (reference sequence). The CDR3 totals 15 residues. Deletions cut 8 bases from V and 7 bases from J, with 23 bases between. The CDR3 sequence: CATQRGGNKLNEAFF. CDR3 DNA sequence: TGTGCCACCCAACGGGGTGGCAATAAGCTCAATGAAGCTTTCTTT. The full variable domain, its missing parts supplied by reference TRBV15 and TRBJ1-1, is DAMVIQNPRYQVTQFGKPVTLSCSQTLNHNVMYWYQQKSSQAPKLLFHYYDKDFNNEADTPDNFQSRRPNTSFCFLDIRSPGLGDTAMYLCATQRGGNKLNEAFFGQGTRLTVV.

This clonotype was seen repeatedly, ten times or more. J is TRBJ1-2 and V is TRBV7-9; no reliable D call. V was pared by 5 bases and J by 0 bases, with 16 bases between. This CDR3 is 16 amino acids long. Germline V gene lookup returns CDR1 SEHNR and CDR2 FQNEAQ (reference sequence). The CDR3 bases are TGTGCCAGCAGCCATAGTAATACAGAAGCTAACTATGGCTACACCTTC. Its protein is CASSHSNTEANYGYTF. The variable domain in full, completed from reference TRBV7-9 and TRBJ1-2, reads DTGVSQNPRHKITKRGQNVTFRCDPISEHNRLYWYRQTLGQGPEFLTYFQNEAQLEKSRLLSDRFSAERPKGSFSTLEIQRTEQGDSAMYLCASSHSNTEANYGYTFGSGTRLTVV.

A few counts support this clonotype. V usage is TRBV5-1 and J usage is TRBJ2-2; possibly TRBD2 for D (6 bases). Germline CDR1 is SGHRS and CDR2 is YFSETQ. CDR3 length equals 15 residues. Trimming removed 1 base from V and 5 bases from J, with 12 bases in between. The CDR3 sequence: CASSLRMEGTGELFF. For the CDR3, the DNA is TGCGCCAGCAGCTTGAGAATGGAGGGGACCGGGGAGCTGTTTTTT.

This clonotype occurred many times. The rearrangement joins TRBV7-2 to TRBJ1-2, with no clear D. This CDR3 contains 14 residues. V gave up 7 bases and J gave up 2 bases, with 14 bases separating them. Germline CDR1 and CDR2: SGHTA and FQGNSA. The CDR3 nucleotides read TGTGCCAGCAATTTCAAGGGATCAAACTATGGCTACACCTTC. Protein: CASNFKGSNYGYTF.

Many counts were recorded for this clonotype. The chain uses TRBV3-1 and TRBJ1-1; tentatively, D is TRBD1 (5 bases). Germline CDR1 is LGHDT and CDR2 is YNNKEL (reference sequence). V was cut by 1 base and J by 10 bases, with 13 bases left in between. The CDR3 contains 13 residues. CDR3 sequence reads: CASSQGDGTRAFF. The CDR3 nucleotides read TGTGCCAGCAGCCAAGGGGACGGGACTCGAGCTTTCTTT.

The chain recombines TRBV12-5 with TRBJ2-7, with 9 nucleotides matching TRBD1. The CDR3 is 17 residues long. Germline CDR1 reads LGHNT; CDR2 reads FRNRAP. Losses at the gene ends were 3 bases for V and 3 bases for J; bases not matched to a gene: 12. CDR3 bases: TGTGCTAGTGGTTTAACTAACCCGGGACAGGGAAGCTACGAGCAGTACTTC. Protein product: CASGLTNPGQGSYEQYF.

This chain's CDR3 is CAIRTTAVGSYNEQFF. The CDR3 bases are TGTGCCATCAGAACCACCGCGGTTGGGAGCTACAATGAGCAGTTCTTC. The rearrangement links TRBV10-3 to TRBJ2-1; tentatively, D is TRBD2 (5 bases). The V gene lost 6 bases and the J gene lost 3 bases, with 18 bases spanning the gap. This CDR3 has 16 amino acids. Germline CDR1 is ENHRY and CDR2 is SYGVKD.

This clonotype was found a few times. The chain recombines TRBV7-9 with TRBJ2-3, with TRBD1 as a possible D gene (6 bases). The germline V gene has CDR1 SEHNR and CDR2 FQNEAQ (reference sequence). The CDR3 contains 15 residues. Trimming stripped 4 bases from V and 5 bases from J, with 16 bases between. Here the CDR3 DNA reads TGTGCCAGCAGCTCCGGGACACAAGCGAGAGATACGCAGTATTTT. This encodes CASSSGTQARDTQYF.

V gene TRBV29-1 combines with J gene TRBJ2-5; D may be TRBD1 (6 bases). Germline CDR1 and CDR2: SQVTM and ANQGSEA. Trimming left V 6 bases short and J 5 bases short, with 22 bases between. The CDR3 has 15 amino acids. The CDR3 sequence: CSVLPRGGPLETQYF. The CDR3 coding sequence is TGCAGCGTCCTCCCACGAGGGGGTCCGTTGGAGACCCAGTACTTC.

The chain carries TRBV7-6 and TRBJ1-2, with D maybe TRBD1 (6 bases). Trimming left V 5 bases short and J 7 bases short, with 17 bases between. Germline CDR1 is SGHVS and CDR2 is FNYEAQ. This CDR3 comprises 14 residues. CDR3 DNA sequence: TGTGCCAGCAGCCCCCGGGACACCACCGCTGGCTACACCTTC. Its translation is CASSPRDTTAGYTF. The full variable domain, rest sourced from reference TRBV7-6 and TRBJ1-2, is GAGVSQSPRYKVTKRGQDVALRCDPISGHVSLYWYRQALGQGPEFLTYFNYEAQQDKSGLPNDRFSAERPEGSISTLTIQRTEQRDSAMYRCASSPRDTTAGYTFGSGTRLTVV.

There are many counts of this clonotype. The V gene is TRBV28, the J gene TRBJ1-1; 9 bases map to TRBD1. Losses at the gene ends were 1 base for V and 6 bases for J; bases not matched to a gene: 12. The CDR3 extends over 17 amino acids. The V gene's germline CDR1 is MDHEN and CDR2 SYDVKM. The CDR3 DNA is TGTGCCAGCAGTTTATCCCACCAACTACAGGGGGCGGCTGAAGCTTTCTTT. Translation gives CASSLSHQLQGAAEAFF.